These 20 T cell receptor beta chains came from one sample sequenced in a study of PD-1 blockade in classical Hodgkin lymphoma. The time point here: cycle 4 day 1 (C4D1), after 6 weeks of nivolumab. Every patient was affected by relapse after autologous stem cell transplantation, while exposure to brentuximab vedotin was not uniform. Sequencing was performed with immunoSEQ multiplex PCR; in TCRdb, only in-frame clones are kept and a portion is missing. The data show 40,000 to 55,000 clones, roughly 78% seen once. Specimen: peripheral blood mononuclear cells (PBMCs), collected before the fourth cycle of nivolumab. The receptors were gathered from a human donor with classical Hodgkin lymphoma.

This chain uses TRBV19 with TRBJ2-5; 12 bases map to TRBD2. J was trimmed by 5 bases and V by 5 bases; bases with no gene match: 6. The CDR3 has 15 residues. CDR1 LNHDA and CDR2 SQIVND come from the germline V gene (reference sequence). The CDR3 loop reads CASSPLAGGRETQYF. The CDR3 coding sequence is TGTGCCAGTAGTCCCCTAGCGGGGGGGCGTGAGACCCAGTACTTC.

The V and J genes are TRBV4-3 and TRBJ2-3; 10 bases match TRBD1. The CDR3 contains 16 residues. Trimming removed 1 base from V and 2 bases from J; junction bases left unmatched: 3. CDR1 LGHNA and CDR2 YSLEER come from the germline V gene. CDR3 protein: CASSQGQGANTDTQYF. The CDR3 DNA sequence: TGCGCCAGCAGCCAAGGACAGGGGGCGAACACAGATACGCAGTATTTT.

The CDR3 sequence is CASVFLSTDTQYF. The CDR3 bases are TGTGCCAGCGTCTTTTTATCCACAGATACGCAGTATTTT. V and J are TRBV7-9 and TRBJ2-3; D remains unclear. The CDR3 is 13 amino acids. The germline gives CDR1 SEHNR, CDR2 FQNEAQ (reference sequence). V lost 8 bases and J 2 bases, leaving 11 bases between the germline ends.

The CDR3, as DNA: TGTGCCAGCGGAATAAATCAGCCCCAGCATTTT. Translating gives CASGINQPQHF. This sequence joins TRBV11-2 and TRBJ1-5; the D is unclear. Germline V gene data show CDR1 as SGHAT and CDR2 as FQNNGV. V was trimmed by 8 bases and J by 4 bases, leaving 6 bases between them. This CDR3 comprises 11 residues.

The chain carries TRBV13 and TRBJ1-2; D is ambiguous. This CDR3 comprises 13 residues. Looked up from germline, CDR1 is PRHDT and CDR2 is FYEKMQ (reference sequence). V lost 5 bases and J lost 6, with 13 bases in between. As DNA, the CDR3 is TGTGCCAGCAGCCCCCCGGGAGATCATGGCTACACCTTC. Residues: CASSPPGDHGYTF.

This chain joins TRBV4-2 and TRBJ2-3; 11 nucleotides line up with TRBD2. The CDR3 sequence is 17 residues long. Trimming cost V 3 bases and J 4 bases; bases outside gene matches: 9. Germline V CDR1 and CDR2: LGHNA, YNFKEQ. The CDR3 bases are TGTGCCAGCAGCCAGAAGGCTAGCGGGGGGAGAGCAGATACGCAGTATTTT. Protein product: CASSQKASGGRADTQYF.

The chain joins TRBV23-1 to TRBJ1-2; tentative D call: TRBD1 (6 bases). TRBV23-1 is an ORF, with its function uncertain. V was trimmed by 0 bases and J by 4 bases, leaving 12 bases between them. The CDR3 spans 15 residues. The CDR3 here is CASSQSNRESYGYTF. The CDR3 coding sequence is TGCGCCAGCAGTCAATCGAACAGGGAGAGCTATGGCTACACCTTC.

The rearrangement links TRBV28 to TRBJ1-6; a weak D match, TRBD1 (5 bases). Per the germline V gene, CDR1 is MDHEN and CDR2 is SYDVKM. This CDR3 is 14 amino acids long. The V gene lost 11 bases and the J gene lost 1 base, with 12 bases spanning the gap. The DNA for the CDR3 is TGTGCCTCCGGGGGGGGGTCCTATAATTCACCCCTCCACTTT. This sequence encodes CASGGGSYNSPLHF.

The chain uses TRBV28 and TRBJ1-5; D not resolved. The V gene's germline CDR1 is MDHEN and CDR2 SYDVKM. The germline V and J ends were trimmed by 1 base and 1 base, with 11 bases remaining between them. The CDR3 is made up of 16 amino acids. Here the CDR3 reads CASSLYSRRSNQPQHF. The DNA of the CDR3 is TGTGCCAGCAGTTTATATAGCAGGCGGAGCAATCAGCCCCAGCATTTT.

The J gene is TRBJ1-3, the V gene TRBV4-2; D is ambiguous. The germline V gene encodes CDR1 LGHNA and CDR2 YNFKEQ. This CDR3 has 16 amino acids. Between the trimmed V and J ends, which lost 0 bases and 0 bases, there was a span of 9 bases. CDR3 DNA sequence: TGTGCCAGCAGCCAAGACGGCGCCGCCTCTGGAAACACCATATATTTT. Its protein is CASSQDGAASGNTIYF.

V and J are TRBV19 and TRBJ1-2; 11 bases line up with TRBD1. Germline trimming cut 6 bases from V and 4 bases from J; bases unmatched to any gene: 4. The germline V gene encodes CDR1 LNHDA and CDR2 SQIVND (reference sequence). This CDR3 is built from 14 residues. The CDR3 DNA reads TGTGCCAGTAGAGGGACAGGGGGTGGCTATGGCTACACCTTC. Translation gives CASRGTGGGYGYTF.

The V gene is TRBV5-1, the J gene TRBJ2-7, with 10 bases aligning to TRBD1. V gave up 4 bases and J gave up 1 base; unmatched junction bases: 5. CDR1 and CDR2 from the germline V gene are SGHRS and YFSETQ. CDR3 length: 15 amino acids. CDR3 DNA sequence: TGCGCCAGCAGCGAGGGACAGGGGATTTCCTACGAGCAGTACTTC. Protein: CASSEGQGISYEQYF.

The chain's CDR3 is CATSRDLGQGLNTIYF. The CDR3 bases are TGTGCCACCAGCAGAGACCTTGGGCAGGGACTTAACACCATATATTTT. J is TRBJ1-3 and V is TRBV15, with a possible D match to TRBD1 (5 bases). Trimming stripped 0 bases from V and 7 bases from J, with 16 bases between. The CDR3 consists of 16 residues. Germline lookup yields CDR1 LNHNV and CDR2 YYDKDF (reference sequence). The full variable domain, in which reference TRBV15 and TRBJ1-3 provide the parts outside the CDR3, is DAMVIQNPRYQVTQFGKPVTLSCSQTLNHNVMYWYQQKSSQAPKLLFHYYDKDFNNEADTPDNFQSRRPNTSFCFLDIRSPGLGDTAMYLCATSRDLGQGLNTIYFGEGSWLTVV.

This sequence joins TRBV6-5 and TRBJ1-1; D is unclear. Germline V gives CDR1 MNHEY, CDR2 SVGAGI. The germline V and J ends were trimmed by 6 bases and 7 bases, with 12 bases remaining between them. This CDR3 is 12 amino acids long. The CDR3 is CASSPWENEAFF. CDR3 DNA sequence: TGTGCCAGCAGCCCCTGGGAGAATGAAGCTTTCTTT.

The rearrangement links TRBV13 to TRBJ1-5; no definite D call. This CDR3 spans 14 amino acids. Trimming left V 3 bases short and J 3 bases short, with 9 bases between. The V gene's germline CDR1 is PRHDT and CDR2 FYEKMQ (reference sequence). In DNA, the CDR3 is TGTGCCAGCAGCTTGGGTAGGGCCAATCAGCCCCAGCATTTT. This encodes CASSLGRANQPQHF.

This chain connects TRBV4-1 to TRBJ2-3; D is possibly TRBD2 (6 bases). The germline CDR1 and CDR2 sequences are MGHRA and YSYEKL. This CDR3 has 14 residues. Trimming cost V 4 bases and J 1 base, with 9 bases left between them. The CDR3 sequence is CASSLGLGTDTQYF. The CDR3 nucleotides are TGCGCCAGCAGCCTGGGACTCGGCACAGATACGCAGTATTTT.

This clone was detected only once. CDR3 in amino acids: CSVTPGRLDFYGYTF. The CDR3 DNA sequence: TGCAGCGTTACCCCCGGACGCCTTGACTTCTATGGCTACACCTTC. The J gene is TRBJ1-2, the V gene TRBV29-1; D call uncertain. Trimming pared 5 bases from V and 4 bases from J, leaving 20 bases between. The CDR3 has 15 amino acids. Germline V gene sequence: CDR1 SQVTM, CDR2 ANQGSEA.

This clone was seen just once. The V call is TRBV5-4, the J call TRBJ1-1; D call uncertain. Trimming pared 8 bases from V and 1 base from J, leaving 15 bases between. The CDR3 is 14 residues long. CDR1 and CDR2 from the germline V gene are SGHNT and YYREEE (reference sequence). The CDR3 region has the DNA TGTGCCAGTAATCAGGACTCCCCGAACACTGAAGCTTTCTTT. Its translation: CASNQDSPNTEAFF.

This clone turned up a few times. The CDR3 loop reads CAWTSTGAGNTIYF. CDR3 sequence (DNA): TGTGCCTGGACCTCGACAGGGGCTGGAAACACCATATATTTT. The chain carries TRBV30 and TRBJ1-3; 8 bases align to TRBD1. The V gene end was trimmed by 4 bases and the J gene end by 2 bases; junction bases not matched to a gene: 4. CDR1 and CDR2 from the germline V gene are GTSNPN and SVGIG (reference sequence). The CDR3 loop spans 14 amino acids.

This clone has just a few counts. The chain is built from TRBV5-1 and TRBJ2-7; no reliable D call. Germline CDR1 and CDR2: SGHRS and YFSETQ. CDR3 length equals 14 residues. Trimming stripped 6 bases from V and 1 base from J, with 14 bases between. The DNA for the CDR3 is TGCGCCAGCACCACAGTTAGTAGTTCCTACGAGCAGTACTTC. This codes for CASTTVSSSYEQYF. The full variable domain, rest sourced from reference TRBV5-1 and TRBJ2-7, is KAGVTQTPRYLIKTRGQQVTLSCSPISGHRSVSWYQQTPGQGLQFLFEYFSETQRNKGNFPGRFSGRQFSNSRSEMNVSTLELGDSALYLCASTTVSSSYEQYFGPGTRLTVT.